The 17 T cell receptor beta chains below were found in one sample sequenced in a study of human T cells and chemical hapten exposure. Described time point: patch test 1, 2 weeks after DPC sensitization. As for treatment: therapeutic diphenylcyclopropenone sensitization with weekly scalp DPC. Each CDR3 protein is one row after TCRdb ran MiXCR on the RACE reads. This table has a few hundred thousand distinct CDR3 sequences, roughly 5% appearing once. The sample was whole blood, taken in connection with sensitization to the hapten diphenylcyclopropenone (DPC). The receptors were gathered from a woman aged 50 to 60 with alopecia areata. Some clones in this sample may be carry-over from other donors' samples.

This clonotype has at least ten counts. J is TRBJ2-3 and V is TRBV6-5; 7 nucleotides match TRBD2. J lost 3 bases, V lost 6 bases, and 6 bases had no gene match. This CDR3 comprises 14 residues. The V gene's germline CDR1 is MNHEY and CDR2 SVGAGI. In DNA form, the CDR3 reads TGTGCCAGCAGGAGCGGGGCGTTTACAGATACGCAGTATTTT. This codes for CASRSGAFTDTQYF.

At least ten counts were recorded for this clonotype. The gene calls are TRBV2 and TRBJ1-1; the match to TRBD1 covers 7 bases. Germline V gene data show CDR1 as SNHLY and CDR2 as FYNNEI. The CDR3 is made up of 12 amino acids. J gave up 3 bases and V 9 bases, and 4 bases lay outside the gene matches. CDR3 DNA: TGTGCCAGTACAGGGGAGTACACTGAAGCTTTCTTT. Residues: CASTGEYTEAFF.

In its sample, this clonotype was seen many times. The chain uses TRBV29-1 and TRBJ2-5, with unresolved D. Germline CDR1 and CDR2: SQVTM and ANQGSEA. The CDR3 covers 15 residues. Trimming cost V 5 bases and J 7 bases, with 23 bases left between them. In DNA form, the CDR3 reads TGCAGCGTTTCACTGGCGGACCCTGTGTCAGGGACCCAGTACTTC. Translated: CSVSLADPVSGTQYF.

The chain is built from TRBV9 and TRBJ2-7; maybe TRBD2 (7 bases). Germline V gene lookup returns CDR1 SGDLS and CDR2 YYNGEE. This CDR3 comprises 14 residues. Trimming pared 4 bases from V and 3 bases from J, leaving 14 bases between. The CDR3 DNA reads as TGTGCCAGCAGCCCAGGGGACTATTTCTACGAGCAGTACTTC. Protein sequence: CASSPGDYFYEQYF.

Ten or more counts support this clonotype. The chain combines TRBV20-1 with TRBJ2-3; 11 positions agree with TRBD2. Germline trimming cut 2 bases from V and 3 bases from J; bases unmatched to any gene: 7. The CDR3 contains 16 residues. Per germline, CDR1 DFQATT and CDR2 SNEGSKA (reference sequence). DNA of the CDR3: TGCAGTGCTAGACGTAGCGGGAGGGCCAGGACAGATACGCAGTATTTT. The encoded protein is CSARRSGRARTDTQYF.

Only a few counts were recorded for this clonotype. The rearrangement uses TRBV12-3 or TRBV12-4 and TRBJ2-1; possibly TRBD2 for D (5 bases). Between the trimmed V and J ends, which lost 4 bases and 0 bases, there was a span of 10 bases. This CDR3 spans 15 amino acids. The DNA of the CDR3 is TGTGCCAGCAGTTATATGGCGGGCTCCTACAATGAGCAGTTCTTC. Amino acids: CASSYMAGSYNEQFF.

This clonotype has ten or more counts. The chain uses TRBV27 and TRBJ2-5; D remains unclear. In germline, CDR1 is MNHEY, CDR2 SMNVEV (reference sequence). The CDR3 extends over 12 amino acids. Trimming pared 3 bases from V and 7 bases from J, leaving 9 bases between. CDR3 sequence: CASSFQAGTQYF. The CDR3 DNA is TGTGCCAGCAGTTTTCAGGCAGGGACCCAGTACTTC.

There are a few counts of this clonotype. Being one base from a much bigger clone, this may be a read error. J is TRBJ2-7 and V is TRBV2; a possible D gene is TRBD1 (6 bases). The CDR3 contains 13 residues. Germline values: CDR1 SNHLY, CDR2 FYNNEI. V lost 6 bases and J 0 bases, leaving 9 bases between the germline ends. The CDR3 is CASRGQRSYEQYF. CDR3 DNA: TGTGCCAGCAGAGGACAGCGCTCCTACGAGCAGTACTTC.

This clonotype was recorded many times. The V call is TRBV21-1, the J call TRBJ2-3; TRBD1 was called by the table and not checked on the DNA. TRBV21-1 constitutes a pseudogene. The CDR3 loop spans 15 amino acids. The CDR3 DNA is TGTGCCAGCAGCAACCGGGACACACTCACAGATACGCAGTATTTT. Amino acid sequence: CASSNRDTLTDTQYF.

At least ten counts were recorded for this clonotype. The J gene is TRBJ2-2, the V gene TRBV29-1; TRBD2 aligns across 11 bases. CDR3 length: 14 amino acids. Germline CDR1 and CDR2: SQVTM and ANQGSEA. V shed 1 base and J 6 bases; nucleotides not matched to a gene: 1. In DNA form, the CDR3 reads TGCAGCGTTGAAGGACTAGCGGGGCCCGGGGAGCTGTTTTTT. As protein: CSVEGLAGPGELFF.

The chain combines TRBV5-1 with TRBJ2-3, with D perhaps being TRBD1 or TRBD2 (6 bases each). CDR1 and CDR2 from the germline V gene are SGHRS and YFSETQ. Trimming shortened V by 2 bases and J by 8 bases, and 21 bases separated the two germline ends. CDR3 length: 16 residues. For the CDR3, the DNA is TGCGCCAGCAGCTTTGGAGGCAGGGGAGGACCAGGTACGCAGTATTTT. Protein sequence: CASSFGGRGGPGTQYF.

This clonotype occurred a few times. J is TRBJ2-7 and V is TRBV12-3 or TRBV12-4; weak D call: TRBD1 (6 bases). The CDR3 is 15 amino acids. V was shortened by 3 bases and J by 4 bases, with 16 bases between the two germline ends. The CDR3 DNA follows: TGTGCCAGCAGTTTCCGCCTAGGACAGTTTTACGAGCAGTACTTC. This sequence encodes CASSFRLGQFYEQYF.

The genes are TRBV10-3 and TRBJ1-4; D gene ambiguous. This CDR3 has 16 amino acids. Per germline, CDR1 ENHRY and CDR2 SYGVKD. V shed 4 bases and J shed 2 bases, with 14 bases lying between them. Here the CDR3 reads CAISVGGSPTNEKLFF. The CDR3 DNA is TGTGCCATCAGTGTTGGTGGGAGTCCGACTAATGAAAAACTGTTTTTT.

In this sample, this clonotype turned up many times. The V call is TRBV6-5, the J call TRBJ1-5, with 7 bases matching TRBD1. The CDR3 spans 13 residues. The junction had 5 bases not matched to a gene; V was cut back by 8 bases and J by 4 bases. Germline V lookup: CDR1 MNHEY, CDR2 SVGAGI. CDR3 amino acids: CASGQDWNQPQHF. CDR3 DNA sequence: TGTGCCAGCGGACAGGACTGGAATCAGCCCCAGCATTTT.

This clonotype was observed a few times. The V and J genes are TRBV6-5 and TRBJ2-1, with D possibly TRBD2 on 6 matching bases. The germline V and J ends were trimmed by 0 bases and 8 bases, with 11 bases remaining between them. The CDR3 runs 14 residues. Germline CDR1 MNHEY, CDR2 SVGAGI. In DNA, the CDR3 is TGTGCCAGCAGTTACTCGATACTAGCCTATGAGCAGTTCTTC. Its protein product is CASSYSILAYEQFF.

CDR3 region: CSVEFGAGVPDTQYF. As DNA, the CDR3 is TGCAGCGTTGAATTCGGCGCGGGGGTGCCAGATACGCAGTATTTT. This chain connects TRBV29-1 to TRBJ2-3; 7 nucleotides match TRBD2. Germline-derived CDR1 and CDR2 are SQVTM and ANQGSEA. The CDR3 is 15 amino acids. J lost 4 bases, V lost 2 bases, and 9 bases had no gene match.

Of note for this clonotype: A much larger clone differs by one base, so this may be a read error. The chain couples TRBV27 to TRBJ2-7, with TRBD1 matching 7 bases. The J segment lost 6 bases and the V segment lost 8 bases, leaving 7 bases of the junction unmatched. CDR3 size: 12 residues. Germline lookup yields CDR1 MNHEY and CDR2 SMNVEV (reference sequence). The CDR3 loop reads CASGTPGGEQYF. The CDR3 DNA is TGTGCCAGCGGTACCCCAGGGGGCGAGCAGTACTTC.